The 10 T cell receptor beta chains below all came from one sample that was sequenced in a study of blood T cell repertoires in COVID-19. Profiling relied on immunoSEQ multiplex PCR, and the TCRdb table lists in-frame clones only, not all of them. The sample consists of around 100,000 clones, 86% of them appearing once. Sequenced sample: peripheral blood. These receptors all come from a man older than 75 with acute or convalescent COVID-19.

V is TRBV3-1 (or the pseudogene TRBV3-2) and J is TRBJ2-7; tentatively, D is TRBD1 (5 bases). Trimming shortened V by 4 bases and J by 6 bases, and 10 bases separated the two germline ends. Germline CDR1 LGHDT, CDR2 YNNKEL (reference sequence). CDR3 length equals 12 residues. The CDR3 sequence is CASSPRVGEQYF. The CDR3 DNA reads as TGTGCCAGCAGCCCCAGGGTAGGCGAGCAGTACTTC.

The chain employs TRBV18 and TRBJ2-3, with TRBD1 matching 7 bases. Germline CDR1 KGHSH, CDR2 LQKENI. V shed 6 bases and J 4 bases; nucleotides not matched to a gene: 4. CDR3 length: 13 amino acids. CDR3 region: CASSVDRADTQYF. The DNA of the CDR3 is TGTGCCAGCTCGGTCGACAGGGCAGATACGCAGTATTTT. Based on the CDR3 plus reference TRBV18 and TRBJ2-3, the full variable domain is NAGVMQNPRHLVRRRGQEARLRCSPMKGHSHVYWYRQLPEEGLKFMVYLQKENIIDESGMPKERFSAEFPKEGPSILRIQQVVRGDSAAYFCASSVDRADTQYFGPGTRLTVL.

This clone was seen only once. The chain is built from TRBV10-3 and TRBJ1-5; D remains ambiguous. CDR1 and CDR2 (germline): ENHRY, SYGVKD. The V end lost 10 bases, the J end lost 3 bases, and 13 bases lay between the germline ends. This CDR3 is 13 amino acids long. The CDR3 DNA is TGTGCCACCCGAGACACCCCCAATCAGCCCCAGCATTTT. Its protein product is CATRDTPNQPQHF.

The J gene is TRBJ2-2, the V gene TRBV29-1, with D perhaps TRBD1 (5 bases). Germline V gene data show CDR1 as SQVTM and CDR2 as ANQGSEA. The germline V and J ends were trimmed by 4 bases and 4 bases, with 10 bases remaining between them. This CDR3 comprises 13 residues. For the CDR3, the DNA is TGCAGCGTTGCAGGGTTGTCCACCGGGGAGCTGTTTTTT. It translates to CSVAGLSTGELFF.

The CDR3 is CATSPRIGPYEQYF. Written as DNA, the CDR3 is TGTGCCACCAGCCCCCGTATTGGCCCCTACGAGCAGTACTTC. The chain uses TRBV15 and TRBJ2-7; D is undetermined. Trimming stripped 5 bases from V and 2 bases from J, with 13 bases between. Looked up from germline, CDR1 is LNHNV and CDR2 is YYDKDF (reference sequence). The CDR3 has 14 amino acids.

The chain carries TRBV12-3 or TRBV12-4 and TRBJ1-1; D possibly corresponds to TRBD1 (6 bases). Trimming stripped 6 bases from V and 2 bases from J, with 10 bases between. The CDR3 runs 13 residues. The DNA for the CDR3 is TGTGCCAGCAGCCCACAGGGAAACACTGAAGCTTTCTTT. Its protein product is CASSPQGNTEAFF.

In DNA form, the CDR3 reads TGTGCCAGCAGTGAAAGAGGGAGGGCCTCATACAATGAGCAGTTCTTC. This sequence encodes CASSERGRASYNEQFF. This chain uses TRBV6-1 with TRBJ2-1, with TRBD2 matching 7 bases. This CDR3 region has 16 residues. The junction had 8 bases not matched to a gene; V was cut back by 2 bases and J by 4 bases. Germline CDR1 is MNHNS and CDR2 is SASEGT.

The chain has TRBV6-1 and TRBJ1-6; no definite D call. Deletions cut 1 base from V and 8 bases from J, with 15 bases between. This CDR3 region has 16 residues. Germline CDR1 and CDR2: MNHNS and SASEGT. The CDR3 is CASSEDTPRGDSPLHF. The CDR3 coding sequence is TGTGCCAGCAGTGAAGATACGCCACGGGGTGATTCACCCCTCCACTTT.

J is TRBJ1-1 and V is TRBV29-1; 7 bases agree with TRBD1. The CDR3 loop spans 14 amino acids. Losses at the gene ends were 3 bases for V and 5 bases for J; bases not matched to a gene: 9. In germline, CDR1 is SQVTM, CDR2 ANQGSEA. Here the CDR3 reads CSVEKGAKGTEAFF. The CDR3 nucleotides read TGCAGCGTTGAGAAGGGGGCGAAGGGGACTGAAGCTTTCTTT.

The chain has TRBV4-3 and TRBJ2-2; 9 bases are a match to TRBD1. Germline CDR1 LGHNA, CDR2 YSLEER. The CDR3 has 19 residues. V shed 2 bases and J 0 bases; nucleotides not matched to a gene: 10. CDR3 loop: CASSQTTGQGLTNTGELFF. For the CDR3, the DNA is TGCGCCAGCAGCCAAACGACGGGACAGGGACTTACGAACACCGGGGAGCTGTTTTTT.